This T cell receptor (beta chain) is from a study of Graves' ophthalmopathy and Graves' hyperthyroidism. At the level of the study: Specimen type is peripheral blood, obtained at initial diagnosis before any treatment. Overall study findings and caveats: Detection in blood was also observed for most expanded thyroid clonotypes above 0.001 frequency.

This clonotype has ten or more counts. Its antigen is not identified. V was cut by 3 bases and J by 8 bases, with 14 bases left in between. Germline lookup yields CDR1 SQVTM and CDR2 ANQGSEA. The CDR3 covers 13 residues. Under 3 months in duration, the ophthalmopathy in affected donors had moderate-to-severe activity, CAS ≥3 and NOSPECS ≥4. Certain patients, namely those with other autoimmune diseases, uncontrolled infections, pregnancy or lactation, were excluded. TCR beta CDR3 amplification used RNA transcripts. Second-round multiplex PCR came after a first-round RT-PCR that employed HTBI primers. Each CDR3 protein is one row after TCRdb ran MiXCR on the multiplex PCR reads. Of 220,000 or so distinct CDR3 sequences listed, 20% to 25% are singletons.

Sequenced sample: peripheral blood. This clonotype was obtained from a woman aged 45-65 years with Graves' ophthalmopathy. J is TRBJ2-4 and V is TRBV29-1, with D tentatively TRBD1 (6 bases). CDR3 amino acids: CSVELQGLDIQYF. In nucleotides, the CDR3 is TGCAGCGTTGAGCTACAGGGATTGGACATTCAGTACTTC. Together with reference TRBV29-1 and TRBJ2-4, the CDR3 gives the full variable domain: SAVISQKPSRDICQRGTSLTIQCQVDSQVTMMFWYRQQPGQSLTLIATANQGSEATYESGFVIDKFPISRPNLTFSTLTVSNMSPEDSSIYLCSVELQGLDIQYFGAGTRLSVL.